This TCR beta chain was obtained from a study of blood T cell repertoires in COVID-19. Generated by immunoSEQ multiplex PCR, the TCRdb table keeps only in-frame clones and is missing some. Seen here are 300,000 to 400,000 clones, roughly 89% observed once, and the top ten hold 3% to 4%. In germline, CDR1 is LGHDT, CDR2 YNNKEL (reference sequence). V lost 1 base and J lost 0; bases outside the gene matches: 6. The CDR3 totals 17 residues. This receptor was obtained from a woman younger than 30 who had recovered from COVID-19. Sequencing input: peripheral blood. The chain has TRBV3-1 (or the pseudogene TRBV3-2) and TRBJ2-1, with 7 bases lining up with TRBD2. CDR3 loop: CASSQVFTGGSYNEQFF. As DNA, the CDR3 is TGTGCCAGCAGCCAAGTCTTTACGGGAGGCTCCTACAATGAGCAGTTCTTC.